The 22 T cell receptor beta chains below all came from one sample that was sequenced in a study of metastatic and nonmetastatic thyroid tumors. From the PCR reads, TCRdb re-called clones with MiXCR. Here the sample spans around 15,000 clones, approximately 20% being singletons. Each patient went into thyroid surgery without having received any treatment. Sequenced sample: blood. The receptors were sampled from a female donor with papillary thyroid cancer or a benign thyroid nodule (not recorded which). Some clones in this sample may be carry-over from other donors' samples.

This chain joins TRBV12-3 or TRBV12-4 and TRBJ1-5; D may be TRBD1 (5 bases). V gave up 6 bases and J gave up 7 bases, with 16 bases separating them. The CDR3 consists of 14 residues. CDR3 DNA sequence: TGTGCCAGCAGCCATAAATTAGGGGCCCAGCCCCAGCATTTT. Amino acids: CASSHKLGAQPQHF.

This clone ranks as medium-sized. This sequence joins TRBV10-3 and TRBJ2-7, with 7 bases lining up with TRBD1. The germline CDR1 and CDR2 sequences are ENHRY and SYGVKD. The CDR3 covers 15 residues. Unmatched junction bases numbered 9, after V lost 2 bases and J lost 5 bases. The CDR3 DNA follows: TGTGCCATCAGTGAGCCTGGACAGGAGGCGAACGAGCAGTACTTC. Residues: CAISEPGQEANEQYF.

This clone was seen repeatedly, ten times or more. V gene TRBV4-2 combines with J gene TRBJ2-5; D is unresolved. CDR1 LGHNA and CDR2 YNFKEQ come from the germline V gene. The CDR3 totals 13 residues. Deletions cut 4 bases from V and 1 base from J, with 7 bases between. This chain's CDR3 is CASSPSPQETQYF. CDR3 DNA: TGTGCCAGCAGCCCATCACCCCAAGAGACCCAGTACTTC.

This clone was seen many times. CDR3 sequence: CASSRVAGGETQYF. CDR3 in DNA: TGCGCCAGCAGCCGAGTAGCGGGAGGTGAGACCCAGTACTTC. This rearrangement joins TRBV5-1 to TRBJ2-5, with TRBD2 matching over 10 bases. This CDR3 is 14 amino acids long. Germline CDR1 is SGHRS and CDR2 is YFSETQ. Unmatched junction bases numbered 5, after V lost 4 bases and J lost 5 bases. The full variable domain, completed using reference TRBV5-1 and TRBJ2-5, is KAGVTQTPRYLIKTRGQQVTLSCSPISGHRSVSWYQQTPGQGLQFLFEYFSETQRNKGNFPGRFSGRQFSNSRSEMNVSTLELGDSALYLCASSRVAGGETQYFGPGTRLLVL.

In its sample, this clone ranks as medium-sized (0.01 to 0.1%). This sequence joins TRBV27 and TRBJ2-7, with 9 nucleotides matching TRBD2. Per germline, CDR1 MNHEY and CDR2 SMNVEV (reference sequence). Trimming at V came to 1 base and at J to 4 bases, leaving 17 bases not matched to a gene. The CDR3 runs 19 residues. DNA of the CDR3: TGTGCCAGCAGTTTATTCGGCGGGCTGGAGGCTAGCGGGAAATACGAGCAGTACTTC. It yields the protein CASSLFGGLEASGKYEQYF.

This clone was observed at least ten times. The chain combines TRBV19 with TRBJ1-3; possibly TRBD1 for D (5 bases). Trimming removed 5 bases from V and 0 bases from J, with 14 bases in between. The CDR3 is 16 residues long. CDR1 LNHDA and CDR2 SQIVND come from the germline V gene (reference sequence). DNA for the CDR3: TGTGCCAGTAGTCCCTCGGGACGGGACTCTGGAAACACCATATATTTT. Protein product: CASSPSGRDSGNTIYF. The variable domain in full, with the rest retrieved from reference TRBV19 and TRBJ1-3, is DGGITQSPKYLFRKEGQNVTLSCEQNLNHDAMYWYRQDPGQGLRLIYYSQIVNDFQKGDIAEGYSVSREKKESFPLTVTSAQKNPTAFYLCASSPSGRDSGNTIYFGEGSWLTVV.

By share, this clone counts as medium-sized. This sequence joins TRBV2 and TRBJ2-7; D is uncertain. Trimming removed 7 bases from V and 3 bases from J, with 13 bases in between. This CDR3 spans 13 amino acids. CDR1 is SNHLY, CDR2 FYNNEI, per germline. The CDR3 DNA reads TGTGCCAGCAAACGGACGGAAGACTACGAGCAGTACTTC. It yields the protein CASKRTEDYEQYF.

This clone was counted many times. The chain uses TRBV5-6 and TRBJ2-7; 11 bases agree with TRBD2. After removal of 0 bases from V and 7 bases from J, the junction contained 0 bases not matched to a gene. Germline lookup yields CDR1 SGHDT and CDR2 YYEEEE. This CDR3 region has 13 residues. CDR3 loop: CASSLGLAGEQYF. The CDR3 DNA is TGTGCCAGCAGCTTGGGACTAGCGGGGGAGCAGTACTTC.

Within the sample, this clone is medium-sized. The CDR3 nucleotides read TGCGCCAGCAGCTTGAGCGGGAGTACTCCCTACAATGAGCAGTTCTTC. It encodes CASSLSGSTPYNEQFF. The V and J genes are TRBV5-1 and TRBJ2-1, with 8 bases aligning to TRBD2. CDR1 SGHRS and CDR2 YFSETQ come from the germline V gene. J was trimmed by 2 bases and V by 1 base; bases with no gene match: 5. The CDR3 loop spans 16 amino acids.

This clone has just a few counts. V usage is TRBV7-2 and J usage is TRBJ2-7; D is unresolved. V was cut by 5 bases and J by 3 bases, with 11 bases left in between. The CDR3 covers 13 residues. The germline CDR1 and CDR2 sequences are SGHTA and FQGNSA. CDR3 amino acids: CASSPGPYYEQYF. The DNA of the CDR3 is TGTGCCAGCAGCCCCGGACCTTACTACGAGCAGTACTTC.

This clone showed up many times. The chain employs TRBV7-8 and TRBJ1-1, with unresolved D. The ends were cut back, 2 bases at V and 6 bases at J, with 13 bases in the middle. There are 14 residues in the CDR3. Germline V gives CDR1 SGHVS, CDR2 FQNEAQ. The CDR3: CASSLYGETSEAFF. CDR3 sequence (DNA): TGTGCCAGCAGCTTATATGGAGAGACTTCTGAAGCTTTCTTT.

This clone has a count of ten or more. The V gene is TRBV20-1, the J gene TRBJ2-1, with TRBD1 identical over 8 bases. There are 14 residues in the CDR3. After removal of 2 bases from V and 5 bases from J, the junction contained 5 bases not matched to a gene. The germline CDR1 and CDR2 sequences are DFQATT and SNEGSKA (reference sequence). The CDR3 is CSARPGGLNNEQFF. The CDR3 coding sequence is TGCAGTGCTAGACCAGGGGGCCTTAACAATGAGCAGTTCTTC.

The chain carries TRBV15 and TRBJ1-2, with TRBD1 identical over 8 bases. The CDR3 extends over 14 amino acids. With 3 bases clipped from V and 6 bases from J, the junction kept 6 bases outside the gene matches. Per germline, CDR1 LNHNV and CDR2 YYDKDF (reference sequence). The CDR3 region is CATSRGARGHGYTF. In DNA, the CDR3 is TGTGCCACCAGCAGGGGCGCCAGGGGGCATGGCTACACCTTC.

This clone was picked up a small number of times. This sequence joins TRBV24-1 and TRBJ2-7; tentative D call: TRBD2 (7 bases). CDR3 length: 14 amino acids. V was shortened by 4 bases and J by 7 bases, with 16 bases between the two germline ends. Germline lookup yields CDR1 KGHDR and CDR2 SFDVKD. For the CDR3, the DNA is TGTGCCACCAGTGACGCCGGGGGGCTACTTGAGCAGTACTTC. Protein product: CATSDAGGLLEQYF.

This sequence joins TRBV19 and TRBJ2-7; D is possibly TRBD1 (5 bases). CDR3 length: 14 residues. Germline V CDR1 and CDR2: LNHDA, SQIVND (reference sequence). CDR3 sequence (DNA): TGTGCCAGTAGTCTAGACAGTGGGATGGGGGAGCAGTACGTC. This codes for CASSLDSGMGEQYV.

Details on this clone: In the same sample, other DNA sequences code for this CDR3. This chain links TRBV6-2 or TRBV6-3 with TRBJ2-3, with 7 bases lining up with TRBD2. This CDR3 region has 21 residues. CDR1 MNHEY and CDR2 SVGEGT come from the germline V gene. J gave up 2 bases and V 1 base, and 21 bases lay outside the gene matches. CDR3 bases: TGTGCCAGCAGTTACTATGGAATTCTAGCGGAAAAGGGGAGACTCACAGATACGCAGTATTTT. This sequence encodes CASSYYGILAEKGRLTDTQYF.

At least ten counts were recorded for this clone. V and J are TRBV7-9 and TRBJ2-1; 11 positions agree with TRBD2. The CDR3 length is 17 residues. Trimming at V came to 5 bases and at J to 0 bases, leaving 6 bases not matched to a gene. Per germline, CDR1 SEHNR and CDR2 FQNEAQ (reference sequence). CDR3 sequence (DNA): TGTGCCAGCAGCCCTCCTAGCGGGGGGAGCTCCTACAATGAGCAGTTCTTC. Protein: CASSPPSGGSSYNEQFF. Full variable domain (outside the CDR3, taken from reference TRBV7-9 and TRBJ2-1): DTGVSQNPRHKITKRGQNVTFRCDPISEHNRLYWYRQTLGQGPEFLTYFQNEAQLEKSRLLSDRFSAERPKGSFSTLEIQRTEQGDSAMYLCASSPPSGGSSYNEQFFGPGTRLTVL.

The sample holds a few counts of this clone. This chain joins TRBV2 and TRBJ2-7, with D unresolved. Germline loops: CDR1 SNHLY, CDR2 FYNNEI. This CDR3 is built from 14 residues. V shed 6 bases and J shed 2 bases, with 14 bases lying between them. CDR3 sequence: CASRGDVPTYEQYF. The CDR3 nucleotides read TGTGCCAGCAGAGGAGACGTACCCACCTACGAGCAGTACTTC.

The CDR3 DNA is TGTGCCAGCAGCCTCCTAGCGGGGGGGATCAACACCGGGGAGCTGTTTTTT. Protein product: CASSLLAGGINTGELFF. This chain links TRBV4-2 with TRBJ2-2, with 12 bases fitting TRBD2. There are 17 residues in the CDR3. Germline loops: CDR1 LGHNA, CDR2 YNFKEQ. The trim removed 4 bases at V and 2 bases at J, leaving 5 bases unmatched.

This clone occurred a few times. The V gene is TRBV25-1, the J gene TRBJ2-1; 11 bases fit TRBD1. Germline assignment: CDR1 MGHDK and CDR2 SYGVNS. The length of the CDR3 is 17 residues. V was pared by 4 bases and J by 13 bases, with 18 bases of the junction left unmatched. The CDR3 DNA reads TGTGCCAGCAGTGCCCGACCCGGGACAGGGGGAGACAATTATCAGTTCTTC. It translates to CASSARPGTGGDNYQFF.

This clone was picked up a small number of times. CDR3 sequence reads: CASTATSGSRNEQFF. Written as DNA, the CDR3 is TGTGCCAGCACCGCGACTAGCGGGAGTCGGAATGAGCAGTTCTTC. V gene TRBV2 combines with J gene TRBJ2-1, with 12 bases that match TRBD2. The V gene end was trimmed by 7 bases and the J gene end by 7 bases; junction bases not matched to a gene: 8. Germline V gives CDR1 SNHLY, CDR2 FYNNEI. CDR3 length equals 15 residues.

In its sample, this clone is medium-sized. For the CDR3, the DNA is TGCAGTGCTAGCCCGGATGGGTTCAATGAGCAGTTCTTC. This codes for CSASPDGFNEQFF. The rearrangement joins TRBV20-1 to TRBJ2-1; D not certain. V lost 3 bases and J 6 bases, leaving 12 bases between the germline ends. The germline V gene encodes CDR1 DFQATT and CDR2 SNEGSKA (reference sequence). The CDR3 covers 13 residues.